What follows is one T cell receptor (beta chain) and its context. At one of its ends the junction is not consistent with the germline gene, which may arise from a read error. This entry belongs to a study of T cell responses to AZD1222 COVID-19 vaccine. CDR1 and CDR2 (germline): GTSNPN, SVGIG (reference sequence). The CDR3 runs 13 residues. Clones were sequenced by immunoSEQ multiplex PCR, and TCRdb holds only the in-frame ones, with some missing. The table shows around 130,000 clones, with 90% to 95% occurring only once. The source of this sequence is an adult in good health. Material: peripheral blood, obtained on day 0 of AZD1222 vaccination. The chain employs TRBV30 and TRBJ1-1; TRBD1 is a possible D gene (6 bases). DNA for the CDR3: TGTGCCTGCCAAGATACAGGGAACCCTGAAGCTTTCTTT. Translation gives CACQDTGNPEAFF.